A selection of T cell receptor beta chains follows, all from one sample in a study of Ad26.COV2.S vaccination and SARS-CoV-2 variants. The repertoire was sequenced with immunoSEQ multiplex PCR; TCRdb's copy has only in-frame clones and lacks some. This table holds around 350,000 clones, approximately 85% found once. Source: peripheral blood, taken in a trial of Ad26.COV2.S vaccine versus placebo. The receptors shown here come from a person aged 18-65 years who received the Ad26.COV2.S COVID-19 vaccine or a placebo. CDR3s leave out the opening cysteine and the closing phenylalanine or tryptophan.

CDR3aa	v_gene	j_gene
AISEGQGTYEQY	TRBV10-3	TRBJ2-7
ASSGGLAVKSYEQY	TRBV7-9	TRBJ2-7
ASSCAILINRPQY	TRBV10-1	TRBJ2-5
ASSYSRNEQF	TRBV6-2/TRBV6-3	TRBJ2-1
ASSSSASRGRNTEAF	TRBV7-9	TRBJ1-1
ASSCGPSRLNYEQY	TRBV5-6	TRBJ2-7
ASSPGRDRSSYNSPLH	TRBV19	TRBJ1-6
ASGLVLARDTNTEAF	TRBV12-5	TRBJ1-1
ASSLGPSQRGSYNEQF	TRBV7-2	TRBJ2-1
ASSQDRTGLGYT	TRBV4-3	TRBJ1-2
SVDSGQHTGELF	TRBV29-1	TRBJ2-2
ASSQVLASTGPGSGYT	TRBV4-3	TRBJ1-2
ATSDPRGPGQPQH	TRBV24-1	TRBJ1-5
ASSVGVVLVTDTQY	TRBV9	TRBJ2-3
ASSLAQGVYTEAF	TRBV5-4	TRBJ1-1
ASSLVGQGTDTQY	TRBV7-2	TRBJ2-3
ASSPSPRGGYGYT	TRBV18	TRBJ1-2
ASSEFEWRLSGANVLT	TRBV25-1	TRBJ2-6
ASSRRQDSYEQY	TRBV4-1	TRBJ2-7
ASSNTGTGVEPGSPLH	TRBV5-1	TRBJ1-6
ASSPSQNQYTEAF	TRBV18	TRBJ1-1
ASSFAQETQY	TRBV7-9	TRBJ2-5
ASRGGQGYSPLH	TRBV27	TRBJ1-6
ASSPDRVANKVYEKLF	TRBV19	TRBJ1-4
ASSLASLTDTQY	TRBV5-1	TRBJ2-3
ASSQIGGTENNEQF	TRBV4-1	TRBJ2-1
ASGRQRSPLH	TRBV2	TRBJ1-6
SVEEPQGFY	TRBV29-1	TRBJ2-7
ASSYSMGSLDSYNEQF	TRBV6-2/TRBV6-3	TRBJ2-1
ASSLSDYGRETQY	TRBV11-2	TRBJ2-5
ASSQIDAGDLYEQY	TRBV14	TRBJ2-7
ASSSYGTSVTNEQF	TRBV19	TRBJ2-1
ASRQGGTGKLF	TRBV6-6	TRBJ1-4
ASSYGKNTEAF	TRBV4-1	TRBJ1-1
ASSKTGTVEKTEAF	TRBV9	TRBJ1-1
ASTRVGASYNEQF	TRBV6-6	TRBJ2-1
ASSLDRGPYEQY	TRBV7-2	TRBJ2-7
AISDEGYSYNSPLH	TRBV10-3	TRBJ1-6
ATSDSKAGGLANTGELF	TRBV24-1	TRBJ2-2
ASSPSSSYNEQF	TRBV23-1	TRBJ2-1
ASSPLRDRSSYNSPLH	TRBV7-9	TRBJ1-6
ASSHRTSGRSDTQY	TRBV11-3	TRBJ2-3
ASSPRDSNYGYT	TRBV9	TRBJ1-2
ASSWALPYEQY	TRBV12-3/TRBV12-4	TRBJ2-7
ASSVRGAYEQY	TRBV7-9	TRBJ2-7
ASSETGGGGNEKLF	TRBV10-2	TRBJ1-4
ASSYSGDPSSPLH	TRBV6-5	TRBJ1-6
ASSRGQGRSYEQY	TRBV6-5	TRBJ2-7
ASSLAGRGADTQY	TRBV5-1	TRBJ2-3
AWSAARTSGVHEQF	TRBV30	TRBJ2-1
ASSLETGGREQY	TRBV5-4	TRBJ2-7
ASRVENSGAYNEQF	TRBV2	TRBJ2-1